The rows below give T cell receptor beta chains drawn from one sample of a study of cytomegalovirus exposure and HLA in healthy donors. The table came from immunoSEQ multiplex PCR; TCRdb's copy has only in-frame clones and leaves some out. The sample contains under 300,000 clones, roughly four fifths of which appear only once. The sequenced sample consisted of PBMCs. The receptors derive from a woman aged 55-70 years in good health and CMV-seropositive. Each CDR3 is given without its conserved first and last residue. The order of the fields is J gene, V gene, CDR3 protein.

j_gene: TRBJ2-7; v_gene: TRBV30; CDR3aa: AATGLAGPYEQY
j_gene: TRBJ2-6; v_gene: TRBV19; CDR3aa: ASSTRGSGANVLT
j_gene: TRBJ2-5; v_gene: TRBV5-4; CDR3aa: ASSLDGTGLETQY
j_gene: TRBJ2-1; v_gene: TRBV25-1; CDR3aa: ASSAIRGGGYNEQF
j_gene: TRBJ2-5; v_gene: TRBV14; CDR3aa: ASSQGTYPGETQY
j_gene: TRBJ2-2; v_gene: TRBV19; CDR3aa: ASSRLGEELF
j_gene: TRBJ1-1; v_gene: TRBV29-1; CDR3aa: RTGGNGNTEAF
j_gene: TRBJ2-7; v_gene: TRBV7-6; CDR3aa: ASSSSGRVVREQY
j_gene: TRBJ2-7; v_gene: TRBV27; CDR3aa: ASSLTQREGLSYEQY
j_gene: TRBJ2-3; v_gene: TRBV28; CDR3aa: ASSSADTQY
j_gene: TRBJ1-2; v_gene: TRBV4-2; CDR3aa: ASSQPSRGDNGYT